The rows below give T cell receptor beta chains drawn from one sample of a study of blood T cell repertoires in COVID-19. This table comes from immunoSEQ multiplex PCR, and its TCRdb copy is limited to in-frame clones, with some not included. Of around 300,000 clones detected, 80% to 90% appear once; the ten largest clones hold over 2%. Sequencing was carried out using PBMCs or T cells enriched from blood (not recorded which). Receptors were obtained from a woman aged 18-35 years who had recovered from COVID-19. CDR3s include the opening cysteine and the closing phenylalanine or tryptophan. D genes are given only for firm matches. Not every row has a clone size; where given, it reads once, few, many or a size class.

D gene,clone size,J gene,V gene,CDR3 DNA,CDR3 protein
NA,once,TRBJ1-4,TRBV2,TGTGCCAGCAGTGGACAGTCGGCAACTAATGAAAAACTGTTTTTT,CASSGQSATNEKLFF
TRBD1,NA,TRBJ1-1,TRBV7-9,TGTGCCAGCAGCTTCGCCGGGACAGGGGCTGAAGCTTTCTTT,CASSFAGTGAEAFF
TRBD1,once,TRBJ1-1,TRBV5-1,TGCGCCAGCAGCATGGACAGGGGCCCTGAAGCTTTCTTT,CASSMDRGPEAFF
NA,NA,TRBJ1-4,TRBV5-6,TGTGCCAGCAGTTTAGGACAGACGGGTGAAAAACTGTTTTTT,CASSLGQTGEKLFF
TRBD1,NA,TRBJ2-7,TRBV4-2,TGTGCCAGCAGCCTAACCGGGACAGGGGGGTCCTACGAGCAGTACTTC,CASSLTGTGGSYEQYF
NA,NA,TRBJ1-5,TRBV5-1,TGCGCCAGCAGCTTGGCGGGGATTAGCAATCAGCCCCAGCATTTT,CASSLAGISNQPQHF
TRBD1,NA,TRBJ1-5,TRBV9,TGTGCCAGCAGCGTGGGACAGGGCGCCAATCAGCCCCAGCATTTT,CASSVGQGANQPQHF
NA,NA,TRBJ2-7,TRBV19,TGTGCCAGTAGCCCTGGGACATCCTACGAGCAGTACTTC,CASSPGTSYEQYF
NA,NA,TRBJ1-1,TRBV5-6,TGTGCCAGCAGCCCCGGGACAAATACTGAAGCTTTCTTT,CASSPGTNTEAFF
NA,NA,TRBJ1-1,TRBV27,TGTGCCAGCGCACGACCCGGGACAAGGAACACTGAAGCTTTCTTT,CASARPGTRNTEAFF
TRBD1,NA,TRBJ1-5,TRBV19,TGTGCCGCAAGACCGACAGGGGGACATCAGCCCCAGCATTTT,CAARPTGGHQPQHF
TRBD1,once,TRBJ1-2,TRBV5-1,TGCGCCAGCAGCTTGGGGGACAGGGGCTCCCAAGGTGGCTACACCTTC,CASSLGDRGSQGGYTF
NA,once,TRBJ1-1,TRBV12-3/TRBV12-4,TGTGCCAGCAGTTTTTGGGGGGACACTGAAGCTTTCTTT,CASSFWGDTEAFF
NA,once,TRBJ1-2,TRBV28,TGTGCCAGCAGTTTGTCCAGGGTAGTGTATGGCTACACCTTC,CASSLSRVVYGYTF
NA,NA,TRBJ1-4,TRBV21-1,TGTGCCACTTGGACAGGGCGAAGGAAACTGTTTTTT,CATWTGRRKLFF
NA,NA,TRBJ1-1,TRBV19,TGTGCCAGTAGTTTCAGGGGCTCTGAAGCTTTCTTT,CASSFRGSEAFF
NA,NA,TRBJ1-4,TRBV5-1,TGCGCCAGCAGCCTTGTCCCGGGGGATGAAAAACTGTTTTTT,CASSLVPGDEKLFF
TRBD2,NA,TRBJ2-5,TRBV10-3,TGTGCCATCAGTGAGGGACTAGGTGAGACCCAGTACTTC,CAISEGLGETQYF
NA,NA,TRBJ2-1,TRBV29-1,TGCAGCGTTGAAAGGGGAACCGGTAATGAGCAGTTCTTC,CSVERGTGNEQFF
TRBD2,NA,TRBJ2-3,TRBV10-3,TGTGCCATCAATTCGGCCGGCGGGAGGGCCCCCACAGATACGCAGTATTTT,CAINSAGGRAPTDTQYF
TRBD1,NA,TRBJ1-1,TRBV29-1,TGCAGCGTCAACGACAGGGTTAACACTGAAGCTTTCTTT,CSVNDRVNTEAFF
NA,NA,TRBJ1-3,TRBV10-3,TGTGCCATCAGTGAGTCTTCGGGAAACACCATATATTTT,CAISESSGNTIYF
NA,NA,TRBJ1-1,TRBV5-1,TGCGCCAGCAGCTTGGAGACAGCAAGGGGCACTGAAGCTTTCTTT,CASSLETARGTEAFF
TRBD1,NA,TRBJ1-2,TRBV10-3,TGTGCCATCAGTGAGGGGGACAGCTATGGCTACACCTTC,CAISEGDSYGYTF
NA,NA,TRBJ1-2,TRBV5-4,TGTGCCACCTATGAAACAGGGCGGGCCTATGGCTACACCTTC,CATYETGRAYGYTF
NA,once,TRBJ2-2,TRBV21-1,TGTGCCAGCAGCAACGCCGTTAGGGACAGGGAAGTCACCGGGGAGCTGTTTTTT,CASSNAVRDREVTGELFF
NA,once,TRBJ2-1,TRBV2,TGTGCCAGCAGGACTGGATCGTCCCATGAGCAGTTCTTC,CASRTGSSHEQFF
TRBD1,NA,TRBJ2-3,TRBV13,TGTGCCAGCAGCTTAGCAACAGGGGGTTACTTCCCAGATACGCAGTATTTT,CASSLATGGYFPDTQYF
NA,NA,TRBJ1-1,TRBV6-4,TGTGCCAGCAGTGAATTTAGGGGCACTGAAGCTTTCTTT,CASSEFRGTEAFF
TRBD2,once,TRBJ2-3,TRBV4-1,TGCGCCAGCAGCCACCAGACTAGCGGGGACAGTACAGATACGCAGTATTTT,CASSHQTSGDSTDTQYF
TRBD1,NA,TRBJ1-2,TRBV14,TGTGCCAGCAGCCAAGGGGCCAGGGGGCTTGGCTACACCTTC,CASSQGARGLGYTF
NA,NA,TRBJ1-5,TRBV4-1,TGCGCCAGCAGCCAAGGGCAGGGGTATGGCAATCAGCCCCAGCATTTT,CASSQGQGYGNQPQHF
TRBD1,NA,TRBJ2-2,TRBV28,TGTGCCAGCAGCCGAGGGGGCGCGGACACCGGGGAGCTGTTTTTT,CASSRGGADTGELFF
NA,NA,TRBJ2-5,TRBV2,TGTGCCAGCAGTACATCCCGAAGAGAGACCCAGTACTTC,CASSTSRRETQYF
NA,NA,TRBJ2-2,TRBV3-1/TRBV3-2,TGTGCCAGCAGCCAATACCCCCTAACTAGTAGTATCACCGGGGAGCTGTTTTTT,CASSQYPLTSSITGELFF
NA,NA,TRBJ1-6,TRBV4-1,TGCGCCAGCAGCCCCATAGGGGTTGATTCACCCCTCCACTTT,CASSPIGVDSPLHF
TRBD2,NA,TRBJ2-5,TRBV27,TGTGCCAGCAGTTTATACCCTAGCGGGGGGAGCGCGGAGACCCAGTACTTC,CASSLYPSGGSAETQYF
NA,NA,TRBJ1-1,TRBV3-1/TRBV3-2,TGTGCCAGCAGCCCCCCAGGGAGGGACACTGAAGCTTTCTTT,CASSPPGRDTEAFF
TRBD2,NA,TRBJ2-1,TRBV3-1/TRBV3-2,TGTGCCAGCAGCCAAGACCAAGGACTAGCGGGGAACAATGAGCAGTTCTTC,CASSQDQGLAGNNEQFF
TRBD1,NA,TRBJ1-2,TRBV5-5,TGTGCCAGCAGCTCTGGACAGGGAAACTATGGCTACACCTTC,CASSSGQGNYGYTF
TRBD1,NA,TRBJ1-1,TRBV7-9,TGTGCCAGCAGCCCGCGGGACAGGGAGAACACTGAAGCTTTCTTT,CASSPRDRENTEAFF
TRBD1,NA,TRBJ2-7,TRBV4-1,TGCGCCAGCAGCCAACGACAGGGGATGGACGAGCAGTACTTC,CASSQRQGMDEQYF
NA,NA,TRBJ1-1,TRBV5-6,TGTGCCAGCAGCGTCGGACAGTCAAACACTGAAGCTTTCTTT,CASSVGQSNTEAFF
NA,NA,TRBJ1-2,TRBV25-1,TGTGCCAGCAGTGAATCCGGGGCAGGACAGAACTATGGCTACACCTTC,CASSESGAGQNYGYTF
NA,few,TRBJ1-5,TRBV28,TGTGCCAGCAGTTTCTCCCGGGGGGGCTATCAGCCCCAGCATTTT,CASSFSRGGYQPQHF
TRBD1,NA,TRBJ2-3,TRBV19,TGTGCCAGCGACAGGGGAAGCACAGATACGCAGTATTTT,CASDRGSTDTQYF
NA,few,TRBJ1-5,TRBV6-5,TGTGCCAGCAGGACAGGATATAGCAATCAGCCCCAGCATTTT,CASRTGYSNQPQHF
NA,NA,TRBJ1-5,TRBV12-3/TRBV12-4,TGTGCCAGCAGTTTAGCCTTTAATCAGCCCCAGCATTTT,CASSLAFNQPQHF
NA,NA,TRBJ1-5,TRBV6-5,TGTGCCAGCAGTCAAAACATCAATCAGCCCCAGCATTTT,CASSQNINQPQHF
NA,NA,TRBJ1-5,TRBV12-3/TRBV12-4,TGTGCAAGCTCTGCAGGGAGGGATCAGCCCCAGCATTTT,CASSAGRDQPQHF
TRBD1,NA,TRBJ1-1,TRBV28,TGTGCCAGCAGCAACTTTGGACAGGGGGCTGGTGAAGCTTTCTTT,CASSNFGQGAGEAFF
NA,once,TRBJ2-1,TRBV10-1,TGCGCCAGCAGTGAGACTGGCTACAATGAGCAGTTCTTC,CASSETGYNEQFF
TRBD1,NA,TRBJ1-5,TRBV19,TGTGCCAGTAGTACCCAGACAGGGGATCAGCCCCAGCATTTT,CASSTQTGDQPQHF
NA,NA,TRBJ1-1,TRBV5-5,TGTGCCAGCAGCTTTGTTACGGTGAACACTGAAGCTTTCTTT,CASSFVTVNTEAFF
NA,NA,TRBJ1-3,TRBV19,TGTGCCAGTAGTAGGGGGACTCTGAACACCATATATTTT,CASSRGTLNTIYF
NA,NA,TRBJ1-4,TRBV29-1,TGCAGCGTAGACCAGGGGACTAATGAAAAACTGTTTTTT,CSVDQGTNEKLFF
NA,NA,TRBJ1-5,TRBV15,TGTGCCACCAGCGGAGGTTCAGGACAGACTCTGGGGCATCAGCCCCAGCATTTT,CATSGGSGQTLGHQPQHF
NA,NA,TRBJ2-7,TRBV2,TGTGCCAGCAGTGAACCCTTCTACTCTAGCCAACTTTCCTACGAGCAGTACTTC,CASSEPFYSSQLSYEQYF
TRBD1,NA,TRBJ2-7,TRBV6-5,TGTGCCAGCAGTCGAGGGACAGGTGACTACGAGCAGTACTTC,CASSRGTGDYEQYF